Shown below are 7 T cell receptor beta chains from a single sample sequenced in a study of blood T cell repertoires in COVID-19. Method: immunoSEQ multiplex PCR; TCRdb's copy keeps in-frame clones and lacks some. The data contain approximately 300,000 clones, 90% of them seen just once; the ten biggest clones take up approximately 4.5%. Specimen: PBMCs or T cells enriched from blood (not recorded which). The receptors were gathered from a woman between 18 and 29 years old with acute COVID-19.

This clone was seen a single time. The chain uses TRBV7-6 and TRBJ2-7; 7 bases agree with TRBD2. V shed 1 base and J 3 bases; nucleotides not matched to a gene: 6. CDR3 length equals 15 residues. Looked up from germline, CDR1 is SGHVS and CDR2 is FNYEAQ. In nucleotides, the CDR3 is TGTGCCAGCAGCTTAGTCGGGTCGGGAGGCTACGAGCAGTACTTC. Protein product: CASSLVGSGGYEQYF.

The chain uses TRBV7-6 and TRBJ2-3, with D possibly being TRBD1 (5 bases). The germline V and J ends were trimmed by 4 bases and 5 bases, with 13 bases remaining between them. Germline CDR1 is SGHVS and CDR2 is FNYEAQ. The CDR3 consists of 14 residues. CDR3 sequence: CASSSPGLGDTQYF. For the CDR3, the DNA is TGTGCCAGCAGCTCCCCAGGGTTAGGAGATACGCAGTATTTT. Variable domain in full (rest from reference TRBV7-6 and TRBJ2-3): GAGVSQSPRYKVTKRGQDVALRCDPISGHVSLYWYRQALGQGPEFLTYFNYEAQQDKSGLPNDRFSAERPEGSISTLTIQRTEQRDSAMYRCASSSPGLGDTQYFGPGTRLTVL.

This sequence joins TRBV28 and TRBJ2-5, with TRBD2 identical over 14 bases. Per germline, CDR1 MDHEN and CDR2 SYDVKM. This CDR3 spans 15 amino acids. The V and J ends lost 5 bases and 4 bases, in that order; junction bases with no gene match: 3. The CDR3: CASSLGTSGRETQYF. CDR3 in DNA: TGTGCCAGCAGTCTCGGGACTAGCGGGAGAGAGACCCAGTACTTC.

The chain joins TRBV6-5 to TRBJ1-6, with 7 bases matching TRBD1. V lost 6 bases to trimming and J lost 13 bases; unmatched junction nucleotides: 12. The CDR3 runs 14 residues. Germline V lookup: CDR1 MNHEY, CDR2 SVGAGI. CDR3 sequence reads: CASREGQPGTPLHF. DNA for the CDR3: TGTGCCAGCAGGGAGGGACAGCCCGGGACGCCCCTCCACTTT.

This chain links TRBV10-1 with TRBJ1-1, with 7 nucleotides matching TRBD1. This CDR3 spans 13 amino acids. Germline-derived CDR1 and CDR2 are WNHNN and SYGVQD (reference sequence). V lost 6 bases and J lost 10; bases outside the gene matches: 11. The CDR3, as DNA: TGCGCCAGCAGCCCTTGGACAGGAGCGGCAGCTTTCTTT. Its translation: CASSPWTGAAAFF.

The rearrangement joins TRBV3-1 (or the pseudogene TRBV3-2) to TRBJ1-2, with D perhaps TRBD1 (6 bases). The CDR3 length is 15 residues. Germline CDR1 is LGHDT and CDR2 is YNNKEL (reference sequence). V was clipped by 2 bases and J by 4 bases, with 14 bases between them. CDR3 bases: TGTGCCAGCAGCCAATCGGGGGGCGAGGGCTATGGCTACACCTTC. It codes for CASSQSGGEGYGYTF.

The J gene is TRBJ2-1, the V gene TRBV2; maybe TRBD2 (5 bases). Germline loops: CDR1 SNHLY, CDR2 FYNNEI. This CDR3 spans 15 amino acids. Trimming cost V 6 bases and J 4 bases, with 16 bases left between them. In DNA, the CDR3 is TGTGCCAGCAGCGCAGGAGGCAGCGCTTACAATGAGCAGTTCTTC. Translated, it gives CASSAGGSAYNEQFF.